Sequencing of this T cell receptor beta chain was carried out in a study of control samples from healthy donors and cancer patients. The CDR3 runs 16 residues. In germline, CDR1 is SGDLS, CDR2 YYNGEE. Between the trimmed V and J ends, which lost 0 bases and 3 bases, there was a span of 14 bases. The table came from immunoSEQ multiplex PCR; TCRdb's copy has only in-frame clones and leaves some out. The sample has about 92,000 clones; about four fifths are singletons. The chain recombines TRBV9 with TRBJ2-3; D call uncertain. This clonotype was sampled from a woman aged 55-69 years in good health. Sequencing was done on a sample of blood. The chain's CDR3 is CASSVEGRGKTDTQYF. The DNA for the CDR3 is TGTGCCAGCAGCGTAGAAGGGCGTGGGAAGACAGATACGCAGTATTTT.